Detailed here is one TCR beta chain. This clonotype was seen a few times. Which antigen it targets is not known. Nothing much larger sits one base from this clone, and base qualities are not available. From the germline V gene, CDR1 is SGDLS and CDR2 is YYNGEE. Trimming leaves V shorter by 0 bases and J shorter by 0 bases, with the junction holding 0 bases beyond the gene matches. Including the terminal cysteine and phenylalanine, the CDR3 comprises 17 residues. Here the CDR3 DNA is all that survives: 51 bases in frame from base 1. These data belong to a study of T-cell memory formation after mild COVID-19 (dated by TCRdb to the early 2020s). Regarding the research as a whole: TCR sequence clusters from the two donors were largely donor specific. In a couple of donors, T-cell clones that expanded and contracted after mild COVID-19 were followed by sequencing TCRalpha and TCRbeta repertoires longitudinally. The cohort comprised two young, previously healthy adult volunteers, one female and one male. Paper-wide results and their limitations: Only a couple of mild cases were covered by the study, and larger cohorts that include severe cases with pre-infection samples were considered necessary. Balanced CD4/CD8 phenotypes were observed for clones contracting from day 15 to 85, whereas a bias towards CD4+ was observed for a second wave of clones expanding from day 15 to 37. Some responding clones were detected in pre-infection memory, which suggested that pre-existing cross-reactive memory T cells had joined the SARS-CoV-2 response. Contracting CD4+ clones appeared mostly in the CM and EM memory subsets, whereas CD8+ clones were enriched in EMRA. SARS-CoV-2 specificity was not confirmed for the second-wave clones peaking on day 37.

Ficoll-Paque density gradient centrifugation was used to isolate PBMCs. TCRdb lists the instrument as Illumina NovaSeq 6000. TCRalpha and TCRbeta cDNA libraries were constructed by 5'RACE with constant-segment primers, with sample barcodes and unique molecular identifiers being introduced. Trizol reagent was used to extract RNA from every sample. The libraries were amplified in two PCR steps, and the second step added a second sample barcode and Illumina TruSeq adapters. Sequencing of the libraries was done on an Illumina NovaSeq, producing 2 x 150 bp paired-end reads. Per the original workflow: Demultiplexing of reads and collapsing into UMI-guided consensus sequences were performed with migec v1.2.7. Using mixcr v2.1.11, UMI consensuses were aligned to TRA and TRB V and J templates and then assembled into clonotypes. A clonotype was counted as expanded or contracted only when both edgeR and NoisET called the clonotype significant, with the noise models trained on biological replicates. For edgeR calls, a false discovery rate-adjusted p below 0.01 and a log2 fold-change threshold of 1 were applied. As an exploratory analysis of dynamics, max-normalized trajectories of the 1000 most abundant clonotypes were examined by PCA with hierarchical clustering. Separately sequenced CD4+ and CD8+ repertoires were used to assign the CD4 or CD8 phenotype of responding clones. TCRdb reworked the public reads: Q25 trimming with fastp, MiXCR clone assembly, productive beta chains retained. Each CDR3 protein gets just one entry, which takes the most common genes and DNA from the rows behind it. These V and J calls originate from TCRdb's pipeline instead of the authors' own analysis. Counted in this sample were fewer than 700,000 distinct CDR3 sequences; roughly 22% of them appeared once. The top ten clones comprise approximately 8.4% of the sample.

In this chain, TRBV9 is recombined with TRBJ2-1, with 13 central nucleotides matching TRBD2. The sequencing input was PBMCs or a T cell subset sorted from them (not recorded which). The receptor was isolated from an adult woman who had mild COVID-19 (a few samples of this study predate the infection). The sample titles of this study are shuffled in the database, so cell type and time point are left out; the donor was told from shared clones. The encoded CDR3 is CASSVGLAGGSYNEQFF. The DNA is TGTGCCAGCAGCGTAGGACTAGCGGGAGGCTCCTACAATGAGCAGTTCTTC.